This record covers a single T cell receptor beta chain. TCRdb's copy holds only in-frame clones and misses some; the assay was immunoSEQ multiplex PCR. There are about 230,000 clones in the sample; roughly 83% occur only once, and around 2.5% lies in the top ten. The junction had 14 bases not matched to a gene; V was cut back by 5 bases and J by 7 bases. CDR3 length: 16 residues. The germline V gene has CDR1 SGHNT and CDR2 YYREEE (reference sequence). This entry is derived from a study of blood T cell repertoires in COVID-19. Study-level background: Some COVID-19 samples were acute and others convalescent; all came from the United States, Italy and Spain.

The sequenced sample was peripheral blood. The TCR originated in a woman between 65 and 79 years old with active or convalescent COVID-19. This chain connects TRBV5-4 to TRBJ2-3, with 9 bases fitting TRBD2. Written as DNA, the CDR3 is TGTGCCAGCAGGCGGCGGGGTAGCGGGGGATTTAATACGCAGTATTTT. Translating it yields CASRRRGSGGFNTQYF.